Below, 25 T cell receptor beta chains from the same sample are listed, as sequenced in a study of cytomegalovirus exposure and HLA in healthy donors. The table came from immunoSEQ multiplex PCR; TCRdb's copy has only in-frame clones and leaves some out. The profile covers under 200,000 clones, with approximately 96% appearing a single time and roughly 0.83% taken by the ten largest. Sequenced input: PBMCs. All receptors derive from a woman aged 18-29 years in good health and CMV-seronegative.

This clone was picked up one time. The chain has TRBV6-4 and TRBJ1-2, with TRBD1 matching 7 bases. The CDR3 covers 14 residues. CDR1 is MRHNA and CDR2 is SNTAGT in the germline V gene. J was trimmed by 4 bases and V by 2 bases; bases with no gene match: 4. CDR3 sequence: CASSDGTDIYGYTF. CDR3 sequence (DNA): TGTGCCAGCAGTGACGGGACAGACATCTATGGCTACACCTTC.

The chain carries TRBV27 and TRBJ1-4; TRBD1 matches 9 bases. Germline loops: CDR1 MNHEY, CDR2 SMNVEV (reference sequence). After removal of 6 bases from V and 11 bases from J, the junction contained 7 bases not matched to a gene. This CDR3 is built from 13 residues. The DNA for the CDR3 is TGTGCCAGCAGCCCGGACAGGGGAGGGAAACTGTTTTTT. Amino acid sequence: CASSPDRGGKLFF.

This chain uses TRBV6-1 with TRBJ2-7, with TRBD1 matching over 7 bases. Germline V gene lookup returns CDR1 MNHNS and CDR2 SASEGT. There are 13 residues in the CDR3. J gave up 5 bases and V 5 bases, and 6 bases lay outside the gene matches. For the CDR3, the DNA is TGTGCCAGCAGTCGGACAGGTCGGAACGAGCAGTACTTC. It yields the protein CASSRTGRNEQYF.

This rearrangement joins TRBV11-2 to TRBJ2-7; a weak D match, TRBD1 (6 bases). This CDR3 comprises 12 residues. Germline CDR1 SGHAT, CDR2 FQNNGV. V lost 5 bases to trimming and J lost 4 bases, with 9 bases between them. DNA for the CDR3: TGTGCCAGCAGCCATACAGGGTACGAGCAGTACTTC. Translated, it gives CASSHTGYEQYF.

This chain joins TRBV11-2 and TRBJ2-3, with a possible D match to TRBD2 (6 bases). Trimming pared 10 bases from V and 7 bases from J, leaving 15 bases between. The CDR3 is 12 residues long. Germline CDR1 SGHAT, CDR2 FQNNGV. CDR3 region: CAIGRGINTQYF. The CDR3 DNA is TGTGCCATCGGTCGGGGGATTAATACGCAGTATTTT.

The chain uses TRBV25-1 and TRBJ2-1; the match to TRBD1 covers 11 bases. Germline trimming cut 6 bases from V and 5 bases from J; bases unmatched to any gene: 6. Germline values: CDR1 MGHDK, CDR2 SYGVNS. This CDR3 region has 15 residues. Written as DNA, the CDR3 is TGTGCCAGCAGCACCGGGACAGGGGGAAACAATGAGCAGTTCTTC. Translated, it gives CASSTGTGGNNEQFF.

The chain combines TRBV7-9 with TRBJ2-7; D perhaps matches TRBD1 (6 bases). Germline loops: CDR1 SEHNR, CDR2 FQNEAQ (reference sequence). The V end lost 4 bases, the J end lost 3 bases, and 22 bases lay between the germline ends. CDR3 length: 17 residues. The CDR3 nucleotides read TGTGCCAGCAGCTCGCACCTCCTGGACAGTTACTTCTACGAGCAGTACTTC. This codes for CASSSHLLDSYFYEQYF.

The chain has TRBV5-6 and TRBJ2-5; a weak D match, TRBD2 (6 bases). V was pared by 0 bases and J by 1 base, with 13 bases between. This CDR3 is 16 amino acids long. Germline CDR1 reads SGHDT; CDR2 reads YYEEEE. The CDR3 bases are TGTGCCAGCAGCTTGGGGTTCGGGGGTCCCCAAGAGACCCAGTACTTC. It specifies CASSLGFGGPQETQYF.

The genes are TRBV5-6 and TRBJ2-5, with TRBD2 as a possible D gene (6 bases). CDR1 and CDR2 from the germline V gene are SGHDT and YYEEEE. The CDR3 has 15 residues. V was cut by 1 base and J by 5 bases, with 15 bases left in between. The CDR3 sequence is CASSLSSGEVETQYF. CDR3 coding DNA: TGTGCCAGCAGCTTGAGTTCGGGGGAGGTCGAGACCCAGTACTTC.

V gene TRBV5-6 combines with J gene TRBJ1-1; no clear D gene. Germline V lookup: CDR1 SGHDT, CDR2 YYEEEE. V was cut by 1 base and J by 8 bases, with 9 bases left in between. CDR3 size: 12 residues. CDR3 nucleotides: TGTGCCAGCAGCTTGCGCACTATCGAAGCTTTCTTT. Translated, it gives CASSLRTIEAFF.

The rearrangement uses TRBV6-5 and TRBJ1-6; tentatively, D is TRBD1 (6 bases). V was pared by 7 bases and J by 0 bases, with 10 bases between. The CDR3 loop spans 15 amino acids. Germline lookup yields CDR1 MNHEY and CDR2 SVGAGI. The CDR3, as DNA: TGTGCCAGCAAGGGGGGGAGCTCCTATAATTCACCCCTCCACTTT. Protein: CASKGGSSYNSPLHF.

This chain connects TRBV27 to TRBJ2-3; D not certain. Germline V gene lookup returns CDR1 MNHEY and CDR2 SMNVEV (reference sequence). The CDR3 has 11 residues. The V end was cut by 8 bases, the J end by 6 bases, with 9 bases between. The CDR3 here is CASSVDDTQYF. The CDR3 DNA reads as TGTGCCAGCTCCGTAGATGATACGCAGTATTTT.

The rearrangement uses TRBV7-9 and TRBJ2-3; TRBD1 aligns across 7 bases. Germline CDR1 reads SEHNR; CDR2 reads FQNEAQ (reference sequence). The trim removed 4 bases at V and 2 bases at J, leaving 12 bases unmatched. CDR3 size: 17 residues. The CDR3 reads CASSSPQEGAHTDTQYF. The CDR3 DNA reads TGTGCCAGCAGCTCACCCCAAGAGGGGGCCCACACAGATACGCAGTATTTT.

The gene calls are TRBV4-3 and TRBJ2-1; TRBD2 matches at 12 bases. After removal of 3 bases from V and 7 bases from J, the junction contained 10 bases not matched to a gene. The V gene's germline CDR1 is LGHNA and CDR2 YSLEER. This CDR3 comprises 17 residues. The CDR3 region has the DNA TGCGCCAGCAGCCAGCAAGGTACTAGCGGGGGGTATAATGAGCAGTTCTTC. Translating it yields CASSQQGTSGGYNEQFF.

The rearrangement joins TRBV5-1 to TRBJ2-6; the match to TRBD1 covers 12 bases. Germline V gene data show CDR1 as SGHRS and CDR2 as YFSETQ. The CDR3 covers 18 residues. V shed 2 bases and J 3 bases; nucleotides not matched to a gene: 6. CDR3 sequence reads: CASSLGGQGARGANVLTF. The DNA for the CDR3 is TGCGCCAGCAGCTTAGGGGGACAGGGGGCGCGTGGGGCCAACGTCCTGACTTTC.

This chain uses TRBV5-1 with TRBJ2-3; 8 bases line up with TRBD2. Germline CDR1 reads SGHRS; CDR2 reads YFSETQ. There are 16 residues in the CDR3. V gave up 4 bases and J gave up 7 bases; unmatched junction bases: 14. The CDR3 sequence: CASSTVPGLDKNTQYF. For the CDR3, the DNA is TGCGCCAGCAGCACGGTCCCGGGACTAGACAAAAATACGCAGTATTTT.

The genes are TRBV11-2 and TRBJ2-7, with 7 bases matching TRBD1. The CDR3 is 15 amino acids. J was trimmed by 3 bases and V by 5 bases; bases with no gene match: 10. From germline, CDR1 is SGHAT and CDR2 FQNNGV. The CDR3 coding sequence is TGTGCCAGCAGCCTTGGACAGGAGACGATCTACGAGCAGTACTTC. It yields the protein CASSLGQETIYEQYF.

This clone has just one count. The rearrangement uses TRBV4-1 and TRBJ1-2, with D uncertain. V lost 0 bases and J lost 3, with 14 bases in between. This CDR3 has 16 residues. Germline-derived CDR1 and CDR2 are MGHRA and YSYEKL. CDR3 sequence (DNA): TGCGCCAGCAGCCAAGATTCCTCCCGTCGGTACTATGGCTACACCTTC. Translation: CASSQDSSRRYYGYTF.

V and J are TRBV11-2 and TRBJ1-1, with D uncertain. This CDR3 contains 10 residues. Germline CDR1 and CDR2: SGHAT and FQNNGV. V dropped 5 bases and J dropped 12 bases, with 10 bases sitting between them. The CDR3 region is CASSQDFTFF. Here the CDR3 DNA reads TGTGCCAGCAGCCAAGACTTTACTTTCTTT. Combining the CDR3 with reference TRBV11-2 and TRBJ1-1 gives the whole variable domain EAGVAQSPRYKIIEKRQSVAFWCNPISGHATLYWYQQILGQGPKLLIQFQNNGVVDDSQLPKDRFSAERLKGVDSTLKIQPAKLEDSAVYLCASSQDFTFFGQGTRLTVV.

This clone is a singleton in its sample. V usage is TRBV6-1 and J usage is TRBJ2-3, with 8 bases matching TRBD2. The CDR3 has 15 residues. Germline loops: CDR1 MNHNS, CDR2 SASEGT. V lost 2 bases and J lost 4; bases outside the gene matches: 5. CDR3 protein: CASSERGGPSDTQYF. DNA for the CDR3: TGTGCCAGCAGTGAACGCGGGGGGCCCTCAGATACGCAGTATTTT.

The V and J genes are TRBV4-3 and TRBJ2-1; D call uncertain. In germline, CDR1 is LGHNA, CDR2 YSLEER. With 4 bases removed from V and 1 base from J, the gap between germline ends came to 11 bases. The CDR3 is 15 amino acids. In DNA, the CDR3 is TGCGCCAGCAGCCCTGAACTGCTTTCCTACAATGAGCAGTTCTTC. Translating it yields CASSPELLSYNEQFF.

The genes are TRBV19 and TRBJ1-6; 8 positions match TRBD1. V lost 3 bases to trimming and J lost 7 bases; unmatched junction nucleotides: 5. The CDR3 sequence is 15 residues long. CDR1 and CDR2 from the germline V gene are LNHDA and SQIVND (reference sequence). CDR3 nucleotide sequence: TGTGCCAGTAGTATCACCCACAGGGGGAATTCACCCCTCCACTTT. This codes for CASSITHRGNSPLHF.

The CDR3 loop reads CASSLWPGGSTDTQYF. The CDR3 bases are TGTGCCAGCAGCTTATGGCCGGGGGGGAGCACAGATACGCAGTATTTT. The gene calls are TRBV7-9 and TRBJ2-3; 8 nucleotides align to TRBD2. Germline CDR1 is SEHNR and CDR2 is FQNEAQ (reference sequence). With V trimmed by 2 bases and J by 0 bases, 4 bases remained unmatched. CDR3 length: 16 amino acids.

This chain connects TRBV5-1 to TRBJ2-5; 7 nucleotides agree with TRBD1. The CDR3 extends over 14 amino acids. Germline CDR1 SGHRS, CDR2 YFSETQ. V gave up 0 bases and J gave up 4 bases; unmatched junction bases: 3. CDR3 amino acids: CASSLVGGVETQYF. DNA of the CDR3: TGCGCCAGCAGCTTGGTAGGGGGCGTAGAGACCCAGTACTTC.

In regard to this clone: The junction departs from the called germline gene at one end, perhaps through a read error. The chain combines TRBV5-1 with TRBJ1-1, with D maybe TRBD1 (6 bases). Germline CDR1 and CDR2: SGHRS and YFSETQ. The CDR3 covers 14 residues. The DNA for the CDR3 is TGCGCCAGCAGCCCAACAGGGATCACGACTGGAGCTTTCTTT. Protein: CASSPTGITTGAFF.